This entry describes one TCR beta chain. Its antigen is still unknown. It has no much larger one-base neighbor in the sample; base qualities were not kept. These data come from a study of blood T cell repertoires in COVID-19 (dated by TCRdb to about 2020). Background on the whole study: The collaborator samples originated in the United States, Italy and Spain and spanned the acute and convalescent phases of COVID-19. Deeply sampled blood TCRbeta repertoires from subjects exposed to, actively infected with, or recovered from COVID-19 were included in the dataset. The prospective study material was composed of cDNA or gDNA derived from T cells, B-cell-depleted T cells, or PBMCs. Where HLA class I and class II types were available, the types were taken from metadata supplied by the sample provider, not from assay-based typing. Nearly every sample came with metadata listing a de-identified subject ID, COVID-19 status, age in years and sex. The samples were drawn from the first 160 participants of the ongoing ImmuneRACE study and from some 1,300 subjects provided by 6 global collaborators. The repertoires were released in a freely available public database intended as a resource for research on the immune response to SARS-CoV-2. The paper as a whole reports these results and caveats: The amount of clinical and demographic metadata varied by source and participant and was provided uncurated.

The collaborating institutions used their own protocols to collect whole blood in K2EDTA tubes. Collaborator samples were shipped for TCRbeta analysis as frozen whole blood, isolated PBMCs, or DNA extracted from either sample type. The CDR3 covers 15 residues, taking in both the cysteine and the phenylalanine. CDR3 DNA is the only sequence kept; it has 45 bases, read in frame from the first base. CDR1 and CDR2, looked up from the germline V gene, are MDHEN and SYDVKM. V is cut by 7 bases and J by 6 bases, and the space between the germline ends is 19 bases. TCRbeta CDR3 regions were amplified from genomic DNA by means of the immunoSEQ Assay, a bias-controlled multiplex PCR. The study's processing was this. Nucleated cell counts per sample were estimated from amplification of reference gene primers within the assay. To quantify the absolute abundance of each unique TCRbeta CDR3 rearrangement, sequence reads were collapsed and filtered. For each sample, productive Simpson clonality was calculated as the square root of Simpson's diversity index across productive rearrangements. TCRdb took over this immuneACCESS table, retaining in-frame rearrangements with V and J assigned. Such tables are incomplete; in checked studies, under half of the missing clones stem from an unresolved V gene, and the remainder is unexplained. D and trimming come from the DNA, and the V and J calls and clone size come from that table. For this sample the table gives about 220,000 clones, of which more than 70% were detected only once. The ten largest clones take up 7% to 10% of the sample.

Sequencing input: peripheral blood. The sequence derives from a woman aged 45 to 65 with acute or convalescent COVID-19. The rearranged segments are TRBV28 and TRBJ1-5; matching of 6 bases hints at TRBD1 as the D gene. The DNA reads as follows: TGTGCCAGCACCATCCGGAACAGGGAGCGTCAGCCCCAGCATTTT. This encodes CASTIRNRERQPQHF. Where the CDR3 stops, the reference TRBV28 and TRBJ1-5 genes take over; the full variable domain is DVKVTQSSRYLVKRTGEKVFLECVQDMDHENMFWYRQDPGLGLRLIYFSYDVKMKEKGDIPEGYSVSREKKERFSLILESASTNQTSMYLCASTIRNRERQPQHFGDGTRLSIL.